This T cell receptor (beta chain) was sequenced for a study of cytomegalovirus exposure and HLA in healthy donors. Worth noting for this clone: The target antigen is unknown.

A multiplex PCR was run with 60 Vbeta primers and 13 Jbeta primers. How the authors handled the data: Around 10 million of the 75 million to 95 million unique TCR beta chains counted in a later analysis were shared. Produced via immunoSEQ multiplex PCR; TCRdb's table is partial and in-frame only. V, J and clone size derive from that table, while D and trimming were established from the DNA sequence. In the table there are 180,000 or so clones, 75% of which are singletons. Study-wide points: Previously analyzed data showed that most TCR beta V segments were productive at a frequency of about 87% or about 30%. One variant, a missense change in DCLRE1C, was linked in a later analysis to TCR beta V- and J-gene trimming.

CDR1 SNHLY and CDR2 FYNNEI come from the germline V gene. This CDR3 has 14 residues. V was pared by 4 bases and J by 6 bases, with 15 bases between. Sequencing was performed on PBMCs. The sequence was obtained from a woman between 40 and 50 years old in good health and CMV-seropositive. The gene calls are TRBV2 and TRBJ1-2, with a weak D call TRBD1 (6 bases). CDR3 bases: TGTGCCAGCAGTGTGGGGCACAGGGCGAATGGCTACACCTTC. Translation: CASSVGHRANGYTF.